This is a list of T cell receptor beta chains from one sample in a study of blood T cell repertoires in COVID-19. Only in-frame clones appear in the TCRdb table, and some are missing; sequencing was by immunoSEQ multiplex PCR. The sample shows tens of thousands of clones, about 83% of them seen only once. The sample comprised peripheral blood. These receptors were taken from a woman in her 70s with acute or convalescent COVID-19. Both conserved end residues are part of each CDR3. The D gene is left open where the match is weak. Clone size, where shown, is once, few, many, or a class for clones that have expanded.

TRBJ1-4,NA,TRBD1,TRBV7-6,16,CANMPGRDREKEKLFF,TGTGCCAACATGCCCGGGAGGGACAGGGAGAAGGAAAAACTGTTTTTT
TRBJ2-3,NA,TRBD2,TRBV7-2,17,CASSLRLAGGSTDTQYF,TGTGCCAGCAGCTTAAGGCTAGCGGGGGGCAGCACAGATACGCAGTATTTT
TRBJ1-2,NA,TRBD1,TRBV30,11,CAWRTGRGYTF,TGTGCCTGGAGGACAGGGCGAGGCTACACCTTC
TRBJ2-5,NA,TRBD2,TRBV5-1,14,CASSMGLARETQYF,TGCGCCAGCAGCATGGGACTAGCCCGGGAGACCCAGTACTTC
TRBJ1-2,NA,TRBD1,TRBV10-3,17,CAISESLGQLVNYGYTF,TGTGCCATCAGTGAAAGCTTGGGACAGCTAGTTAACTATGGCTACACCTTC
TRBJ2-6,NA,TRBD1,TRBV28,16,CASSRTGGVGANVLTF,TGTGCCAGCAGTCGGACAGGGGGCGTTGGGGCCAACGTCCTGACTTTC
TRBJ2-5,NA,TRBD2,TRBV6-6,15,CASSRGLAVQETQYF,TGTGCCAGCAGTAGGGGACTAGCGGTCCAAGAGACCCAGTACTTC
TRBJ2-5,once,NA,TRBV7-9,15,CASSLAGVLGETQYF,TGTGCCAGCAGCTTAGCCGGGGTACTAGGAGAGACCCAGTACTTC
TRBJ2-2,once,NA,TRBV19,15,CASSQDTPWTGELFF,TGTGCCAGTAGCCAAGACACCCCGTGGACCGGGGAGCTGTTTTTT
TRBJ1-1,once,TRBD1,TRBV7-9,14,CASSLRDRASEAFF,TGTGCCAGCAGCCTCCGGGACAGGGCTTCTGAAGCTTTCTTT
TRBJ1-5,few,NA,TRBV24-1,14,CATSETELNQPQHF,TGTGCCACCAGTGAGACAGAGCTCAATCAGCCCCAGCATTTT
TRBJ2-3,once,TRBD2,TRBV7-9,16,CASCSGGFAGTDTQYF,TGTGCCAGCTGTAGCGGGGGGTTTGCTGGTACAGATACGCAGTATTTT
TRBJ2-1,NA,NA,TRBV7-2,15,CASSPYGTPGDGQFF,TGTGCCAGCAGCCCCTACGGAACCCCAGGCGACGGGCAGTTCTTC
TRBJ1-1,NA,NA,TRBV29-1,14,CSVERGVGVGEAFF,TGCAGCGTCGAAAGGGGTGTAGGTGTTGGTGAAGCTTTCTTT